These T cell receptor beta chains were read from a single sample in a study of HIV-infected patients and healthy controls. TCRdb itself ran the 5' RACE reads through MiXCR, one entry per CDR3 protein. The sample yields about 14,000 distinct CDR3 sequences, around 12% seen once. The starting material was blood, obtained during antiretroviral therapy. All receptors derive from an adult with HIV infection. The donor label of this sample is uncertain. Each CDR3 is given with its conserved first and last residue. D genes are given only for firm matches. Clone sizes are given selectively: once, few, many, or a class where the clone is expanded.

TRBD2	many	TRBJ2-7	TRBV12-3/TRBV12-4	TGTGCCAGCAGCCCCCTTAGCGGGAGGGCCGGTAGCGAGCAGTACTTC	CASSPLSGRAGSEQYF
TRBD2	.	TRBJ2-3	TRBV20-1	TGCAGTGCTAGATCGACTAGCGGGAGTTCGCCCGAGACAGATACGCAGTATTTT	CSARSTSGSSPETDTQYF
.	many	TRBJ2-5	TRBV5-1	TGCGCCAGCAGCTCAGAAAAAGAGACCCAGTACTTC	CASSSEKETQYF
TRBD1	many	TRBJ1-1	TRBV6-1	TGTGCCAGCAACACACAGGGGGCGTACACTGAAGCTTTCTTT	CASNTQGAYTEAFF
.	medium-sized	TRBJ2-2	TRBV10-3	TGTGCCATCGAACGGACCGGGGAGCTGTTTTTT	CAIERTGELFF
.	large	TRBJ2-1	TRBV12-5	TGTGCTAGTGGTTTGGTACTGGCAGAGCAGTTCTTC	CASGLVLAEQFF
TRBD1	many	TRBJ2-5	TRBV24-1	TGTGCCACCAGTGATCCAACCAGGACAGGGGTCGAGACCCAGTACTTC	CATSDPTRTGVETQYF
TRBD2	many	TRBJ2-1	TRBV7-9	TGTGCCAGCAGCCGGACTAGCGGGAGGGCCGAGGAGCAGTTCTTC	CASSRTSGRAEEQFF
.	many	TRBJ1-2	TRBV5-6	TGTGCCAGCAGCTCCGAGTTACCGGAGGGAAACTATGGCTACACCTTC	CASSSELPEGNYGYTF
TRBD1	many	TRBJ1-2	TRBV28	TGTGCCAGCAGTTTGGACAGGCGAGGAGGCACCTTC	CASSLDRRGGTF
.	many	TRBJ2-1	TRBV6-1	TGTGCCAGCAGTGAAATATTCGATGAGCAGTTCTTC	CASSEIFDEQFF
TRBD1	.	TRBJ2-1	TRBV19	TGTGCCAGTAGTTCCCCGGGACAGGGGTCGGATGAGCAGTTCTTC	CASSSPGQGSDEQFF
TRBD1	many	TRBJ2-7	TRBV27	TGTGCCAGCAGTGCTGGGACAGGGGGCTACGAGCAGTACTTC	CASSAGTGGYEQYF
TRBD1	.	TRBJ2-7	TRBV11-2	TGTGCCAGCAGCCACCGGGACAGGGCGGGCGAGCAGTACTTC	CASSHRDRAGEQYF
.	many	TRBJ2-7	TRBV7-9	TGTGCCAGCAGCGAGACAGGCTACGAGCAGTACTTC	CASSETGYEQYF
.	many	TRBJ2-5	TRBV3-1	TGTGCCAGCAGCCAAGGACGGCGGTTACCAGAGACCCAGTACTTC	CASSQGRRLPETQYF
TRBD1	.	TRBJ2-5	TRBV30	TGTGCCTGCTGGAACCCTACGGGACAGGGGAATTTTTTCCAGTACTTC	CACWNPTGQGNFFQYF
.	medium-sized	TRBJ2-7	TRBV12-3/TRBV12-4	TGTGCCAGCAGCCAACCGGCTAGCGAGCAGTACTTC	CASSQPASEQYF
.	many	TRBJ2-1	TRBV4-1	TGCGCCAGCAGCCAACGCCAGCGGAGGGACAATGAGCAGTTCTTC	CASSQRQRRDNEQFF
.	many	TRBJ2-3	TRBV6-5	TGTGCCAGCAGTCTGGGGCGGGCGGGGTACACAGATACGCAGTATTTT	CASSLGRAGYTDTQYF
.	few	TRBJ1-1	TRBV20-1	TGCAGTGCGACCCGGGACACCTTCTTCATGAACACTGAAGCTTTCTTT	CSATRDTFFMNTEAFF
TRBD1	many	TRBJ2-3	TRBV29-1	TGCAGCGTTGAACAGGGGGTAGGAAATACGCAGTATTTT	CSVEQGVGNTQYF
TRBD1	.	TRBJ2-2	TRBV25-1	TGTGCCAGCAGTGAACTTCCGGGACAGGGTAACACCGGGGAGCTGTTTTTT	CASSELPGQGNTGELFF